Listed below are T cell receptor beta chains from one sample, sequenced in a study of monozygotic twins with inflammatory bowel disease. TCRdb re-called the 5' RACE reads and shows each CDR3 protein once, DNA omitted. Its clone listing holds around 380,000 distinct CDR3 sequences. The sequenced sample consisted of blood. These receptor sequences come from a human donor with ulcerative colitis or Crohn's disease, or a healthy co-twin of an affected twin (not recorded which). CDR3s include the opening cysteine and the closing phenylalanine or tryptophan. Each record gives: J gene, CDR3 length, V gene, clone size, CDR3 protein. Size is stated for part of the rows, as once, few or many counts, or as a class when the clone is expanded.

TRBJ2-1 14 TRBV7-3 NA CASSLTPGAYEQFF
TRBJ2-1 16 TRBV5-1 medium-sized CASSLVVGTGVKEQFF
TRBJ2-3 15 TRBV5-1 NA CASSMSSARTDTQYF
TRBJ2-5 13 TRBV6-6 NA CASSPGLEETQYF
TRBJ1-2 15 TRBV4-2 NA CASSQEAIGNYGYTF
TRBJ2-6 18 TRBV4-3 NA CASSYGRAGSSGANVLTF
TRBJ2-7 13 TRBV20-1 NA CSASFPELYEQYF
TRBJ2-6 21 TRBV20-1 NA CSARDQYKLGAGGSGANVLTF
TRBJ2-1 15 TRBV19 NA CASTRVAGLTNEQFF
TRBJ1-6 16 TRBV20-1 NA CSATGTGGRVNSPLHF
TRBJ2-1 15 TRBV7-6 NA CASSSTVAGYNEQFF
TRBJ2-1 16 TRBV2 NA CASSGTSGISYNEQFF
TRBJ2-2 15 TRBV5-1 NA CASRLQGLNTGELFF
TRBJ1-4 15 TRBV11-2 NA CASSLRGNEGEKLFF
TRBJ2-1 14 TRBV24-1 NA CATSEWQGANEQFF
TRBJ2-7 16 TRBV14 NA CASSQDPGTDPYEQYF
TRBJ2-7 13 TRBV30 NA CAWSVRYSYEQYF
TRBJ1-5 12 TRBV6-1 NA CASRVGNQPQHF
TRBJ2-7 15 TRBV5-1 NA CASSSRQGQGYEQYF
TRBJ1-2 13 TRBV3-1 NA CASSNRDLGSYTF
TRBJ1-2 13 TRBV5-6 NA CASSPKGDYGYTF
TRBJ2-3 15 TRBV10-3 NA CAIMPSGAPTDTQYF
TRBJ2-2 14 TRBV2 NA CASSERENTGELFF
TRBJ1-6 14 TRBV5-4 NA CASRSGTTNSPLHF
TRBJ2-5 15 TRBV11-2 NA CASSLVALGQETQYF
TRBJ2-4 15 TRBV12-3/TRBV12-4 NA CASSFFSGAGNIQYF
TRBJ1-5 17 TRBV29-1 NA CSVEWVGTPGGNQPQHF
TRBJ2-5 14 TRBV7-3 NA CASSFNSGQETQYF
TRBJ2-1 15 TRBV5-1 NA CASSTTTPAYNEQFF
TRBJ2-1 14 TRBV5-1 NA CASSPELSYNEQFF
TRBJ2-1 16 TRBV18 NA CASSPILGTSDNEQFF
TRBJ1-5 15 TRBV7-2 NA CASSRDRVPNQPQHF
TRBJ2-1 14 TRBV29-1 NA CSVDRGSSYNEQFF
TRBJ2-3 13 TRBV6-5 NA CASTSQGTDTQYF
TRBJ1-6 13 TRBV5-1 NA CASSPAKGSPLHF
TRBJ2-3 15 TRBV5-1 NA CASSLGGTTTDTQYF
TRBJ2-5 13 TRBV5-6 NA CASSADSRETQYF